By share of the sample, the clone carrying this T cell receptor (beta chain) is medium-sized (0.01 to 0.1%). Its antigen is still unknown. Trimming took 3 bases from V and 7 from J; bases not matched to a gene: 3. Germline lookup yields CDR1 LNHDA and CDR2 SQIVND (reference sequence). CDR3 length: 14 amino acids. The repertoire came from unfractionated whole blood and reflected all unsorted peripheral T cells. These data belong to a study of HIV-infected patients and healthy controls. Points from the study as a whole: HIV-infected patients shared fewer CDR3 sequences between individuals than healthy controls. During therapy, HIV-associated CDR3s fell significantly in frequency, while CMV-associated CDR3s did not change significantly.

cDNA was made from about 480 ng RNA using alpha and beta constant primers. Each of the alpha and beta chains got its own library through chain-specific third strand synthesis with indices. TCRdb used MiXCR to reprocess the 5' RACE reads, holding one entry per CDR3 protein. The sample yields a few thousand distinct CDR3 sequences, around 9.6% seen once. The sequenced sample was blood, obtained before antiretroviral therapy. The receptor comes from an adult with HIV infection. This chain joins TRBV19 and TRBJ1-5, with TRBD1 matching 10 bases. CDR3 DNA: TGTGCCAGTAGTATCCGGGACAGGGGCCAGCCCCAGCATTTT. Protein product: CASSIRDRGQPQHF.